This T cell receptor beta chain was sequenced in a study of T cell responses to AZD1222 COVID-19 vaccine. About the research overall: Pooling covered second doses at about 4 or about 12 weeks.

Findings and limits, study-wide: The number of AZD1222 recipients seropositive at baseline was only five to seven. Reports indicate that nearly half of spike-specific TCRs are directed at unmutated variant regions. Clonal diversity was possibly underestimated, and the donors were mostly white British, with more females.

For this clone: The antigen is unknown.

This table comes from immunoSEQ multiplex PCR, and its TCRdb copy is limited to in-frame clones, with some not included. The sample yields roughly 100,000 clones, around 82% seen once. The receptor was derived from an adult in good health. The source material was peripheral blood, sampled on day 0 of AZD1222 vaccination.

CDR3 nucleotides: TGTGCCAGCAGCCACACGGGAACCGGGACAGGAAATGGCTACACCTTC. It codes for CASSHTGTGTGNGYTF. The J gene is TRBJ1-2, the V gene TRBV3-1 (or the pseudogene TRBV3-2); TRBD1 matches 8 bases. The V gene end was trimmed by 3 bases and the J gene end by 6 bases; junction bases not matched to a gene: 12. Germline lookup yields CDR1 LGHDT and CDR2 YNNKEL (reference sequence). CDR3 length: 16 amino acids.